The entry below describes one T cell receptor (beta chain). The antigen is not known. The data originate from a study of cytomegalovirus exposure and HLA in healthy donors. Findings of the study overall: A later analysis showed that HLA-associated TCR beta chains had undergone more clonal expansion than equally common others.

It was with 60 Vbeta and 13 Jbeta primers that the PCR ran. Using immunoSEQ multiplex PCR, the repertoire was profiled, and TCRdb retains in-frame clones only, with some absent. The data show approximately 160,000 clones, around 79% seen once. Input material: PBMCs. The sequence was obtained from a man between 18 and 35 years old in good health and CMV-seronegative.

CDR3 coding DNA: TGTGCCAGCAGCTGGGGGCCGGGACTATCAGGCTACACCTTC. It yields the protein CASSWGPGLSGYTF. The rearrangement uses TRBV5-6 and TRBJ1-2, with D perhaps matching TRBD1 (6 bases). This CDR3 is built from 14 residues. The germline V gene encodes CDR1 SGHDT and CDR2 YYEEEE. Trimming cost V 3 bases and J 8 bases, with 17 bases left between them.